These T cell receptor beta chains were read from a single sample in a study of shared clonotypes between healthy human individuals. Sequenced by immunoSEQ multiplex PCR; TCRdb stores in-frame clones only, minus some. The sample lists 1.6 million or so clones, approximately 98.5% seen once, with 0.3% to 0.45% in the top ten. Sequencing was carried out using naive CD4+ T cells sorted from blood. These TCRs come from a man aged 30 to 39 in good health. Both conserved end residues are part of each CDR3. A D gene is named only where the DNA matches it firmly. The listing skips clone size in some rows; elsewhere it reads once, few, many or a size class.

TRBJ1-5,once,TRBV6-5,15,-,CASSSLTQGNQPQHF,TGTGCCAGCTCCTCCCTCACCCAGGGGAATCAGCCCCAGCATTTT
TRBJ2-5,-,TRBV15,13,-,CATSRAPEETQYF,TGTGCCACCAGCAGGGCCCCTGAAGAGACCCAGTACTTC
TRBJ1-2,once,TRBV11-2,13,TRBD1,CASSLVGQAGYTF,TGTGCCAGCAGCTTAGTCGGACAGGCGGGCTACACCTTC
TRBJ2-7,-,TRBV5-8,17,-,CASSLRVWRASSYEQYF,TGTGCCAGCAGCCTCCGAGTCTGGCGAGCAAGCTCCTACGAGCAGTACTTC
TRBJ2-1,-,TRBV10-1,15,-,CASSEWQSGINEQFF,TGCGCCAGCAGTGAGTGGCAGTCGGGGATCAATGAGCAGTTCTTC
TRBJ1-2,-,TRBV5-1,14,TRBD1,CASSLLRQGYGYTF,TGCGCCAGCAGCTTGCTGAGACAGGGTTATGGCTACACCTTC
TRBJ2-3,-,TRBV5-1,14,-,CASRWVLSTDTQYF,TGCGCCAGCAGATGGGTCCTAAGCACAGATACGCAGTATTTT
TRBJ2-3,-,TRBV5-1,15,-,CASSLFGSGRDTQYF,TGCGCCAGCAGCTTGTTTGGATCAGGGAGAGATACGCAGTATTTT
TRBJ2-1,-,TRBV11-2,13,-,CASSSPSPPEQFF,TGTGCCAGCAGCTCCCCTTCTCCTCCTGAGCAGTTCTTC
TRBJ2-6,-,TRBV5-1,16,-,CASSLILSIGANVLTF,TGCGCCAGCAGCTTGATTTTGTCAATAGGGGCCAACGTCCTGACTTTC